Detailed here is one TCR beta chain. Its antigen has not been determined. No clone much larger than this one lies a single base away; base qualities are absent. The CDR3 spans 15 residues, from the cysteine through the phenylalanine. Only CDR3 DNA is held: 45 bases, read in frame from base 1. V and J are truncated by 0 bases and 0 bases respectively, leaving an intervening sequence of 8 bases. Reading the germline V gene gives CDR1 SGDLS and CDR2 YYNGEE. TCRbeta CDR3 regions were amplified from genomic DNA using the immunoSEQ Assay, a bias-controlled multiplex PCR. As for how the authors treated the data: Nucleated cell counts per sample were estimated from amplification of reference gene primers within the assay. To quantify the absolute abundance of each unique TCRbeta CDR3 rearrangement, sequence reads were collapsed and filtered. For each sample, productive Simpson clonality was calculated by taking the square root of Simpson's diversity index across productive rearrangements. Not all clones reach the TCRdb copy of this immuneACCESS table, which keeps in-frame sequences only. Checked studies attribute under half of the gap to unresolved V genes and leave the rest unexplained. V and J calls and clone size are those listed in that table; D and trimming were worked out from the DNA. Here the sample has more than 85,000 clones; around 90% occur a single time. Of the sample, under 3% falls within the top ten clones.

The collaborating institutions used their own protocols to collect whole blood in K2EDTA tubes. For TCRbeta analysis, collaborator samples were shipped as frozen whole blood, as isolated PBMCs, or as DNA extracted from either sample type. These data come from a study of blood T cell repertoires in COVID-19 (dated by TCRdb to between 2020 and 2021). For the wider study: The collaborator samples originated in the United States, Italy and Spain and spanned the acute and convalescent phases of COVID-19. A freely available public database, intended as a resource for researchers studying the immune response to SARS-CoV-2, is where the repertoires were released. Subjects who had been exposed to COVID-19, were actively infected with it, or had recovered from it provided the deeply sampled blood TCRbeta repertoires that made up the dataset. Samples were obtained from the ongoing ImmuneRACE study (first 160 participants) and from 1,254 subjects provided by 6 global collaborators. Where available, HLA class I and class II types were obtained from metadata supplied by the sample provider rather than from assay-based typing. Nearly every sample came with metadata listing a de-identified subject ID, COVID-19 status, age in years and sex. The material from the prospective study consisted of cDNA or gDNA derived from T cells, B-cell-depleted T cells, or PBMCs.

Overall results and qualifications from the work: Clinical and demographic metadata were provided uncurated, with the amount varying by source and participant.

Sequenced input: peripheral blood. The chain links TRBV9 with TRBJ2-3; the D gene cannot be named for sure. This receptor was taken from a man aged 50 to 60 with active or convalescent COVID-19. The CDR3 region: CASSVGSTSTDTQYF. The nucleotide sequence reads TGTGCCAGCAGCGTAGGTAGCACTAGCACAGATACGCAGTATTTT.